The 21 T cell receptor beta chains listed next were all sequenced from one sample in a study of blood T cell repertoires in COVID-19. Clones were sequenced by immunoSEQ multiplex PCR, and TCRdb holds only the in-frame ones, with some missing. The sample consists of about 190,000 clones, 84% of them appearing once. The sample consisted of PBMCs or T cells enriched from blood (not recorded which). These TCRs come from a woman aged 25 to 45 who had been exposed to COVID-19.

The CDR3 DNA follows: TGCGCCAGCAGCCAAGATCATAACGGGCGGGCGAACACTGAAGCTTTCTTT. Its translation: CASSQDHNGRANTEAFF. The chain couples TRBV4-1 to TRBJ1-1; D is unclear. The CDR3 has 17 amino acids. Trimming took 0 bases from V and 1 from J, leaving 15 bases between them. From germline, CDR1 is MGHRA and CDR2 YSYEKL.

V and J are TRBV2 and TRBJ1-3, with unresolved D. The length of the CDR3 is 14 residues. Germline V gene sequence: CDR1 SNHLY, CDR2 FYNNEI. With 5 bases removed from V and 0 bases from J, the gap between germline ends came to 8 bases. CDR3 sequence (DNA): TGTGCCAGCAGTTCGGCGGACTCTGGAAACACCATATATTTT. This translates into CASSSADSGNTIYF.

The chain links TRBV27 to TRBJ1-5, with 8 bases identical to TRBD1. CDR3 length: 15 amino acids. V gave up 5 bases and J gave up 0 bases; unmatched junction bases: 3. Germline V CDR1 and CDR2: MNHEY, SMNVEV (reference sequence). The CDR3 nucleotides are TGTGCCAGCAGTCCCGGGACAGGTAGCAATCAGCCCCAGCATTTT. Translated: CASSPGTGSNQPQHF.

This chain connects TRBV4-1 to TRBJ2-3, with 8 bases aligning to TRBD2. Trimming cost V 1 base and J 2 bases; bases outside gene matches: 5. The CDR3 contains 16 residues. The germline V gene encodes CDR1 MGHRA and CDR2 YSYEKL. The CDR3 DNA sequence: TGCGCCAGCAGCCAAGGAACGGGGGGGACCACAGATACGCAGTATTTT. Translated, it gives CASSQGTGGTTDTQYF.

V usage is TRBV5-1 and J usage is TRBJ2-5; 10 bases fit TRBD2. The CDR3 has 15 residues. Losses at the gene ends were 4 bases for V and 2 bases for J; bases not matched to a gene: 5. CDR1 and CDR2 (germline): SGHRS, YFSETQ. CDR3 loop: CASSTVAGGQETQYF. In DNA, the CDR3 is TGCGCCAGCAGCACTGTAGCGGGGGGACAAGAGACCCAGTACTTC. Drawing the rest from reference TRBV5-1 and TRBJ2-5, the complete variable domain is KAGVTQTPRYLIKTRGQQVTLSCSPISGHRSVSWYQQTPGQGLQFLFEYFSETQRNKGNFPGRFSGRQFSNSRSEMNVSTLELGDSALYLCASSTVAGGQETQYFGPGTRLLVL.

The chain uses TRBV7-2 and TRBJ1-1; 8 bases are shared with TRBD1. Germline CDR1 is SGHTA and CDR2 is FQGNSA. Germline trimming cut 5 bases from V and 5 bases from J; bases unmatched to any gene: 7. The CDR3 covers 14 residues. Here the CDR3 reads CASSVGQGETEAFF. The CDR3 nucleotides read TGTGCCAGCAGCGTCGGACAGGGAGAGACTGAAGCTTTCTTT.

The chain employs TRBV27 and TRBJ1-1, with 8 positions matching TRBD1. Germline V gene lookup returns CDR1 MNHEY and CDR2 SMNVEV (reference sequence). The junction had 3 bases not matched to a gene; V was cut back by 2 bases and J by 4 bases. The CDR3 has 14 residues. The chain's CDR3 is CASSLDRGGTEAFF. The DNA for the CDR3 is TGTGCCAGCAGTTTAGACAGGGGTGGCACTGAAGCTTTCTTT.

This clone was seen only once. The chain is built from TRBV5-4 and TRBJ1-3; D unresolved. The CDR3 contains 15 residues. Germline CDR1 and CDR2: SGHNT and YYREEE (reference sequence). Trimming shortened V by 4 bases and J by 2 bases, and 13 bases separated the two germline ends. CDR3 loop: CASSPGGSAGNTIYF. The CDR3 DNA sequence: TGTGCCAGCAGCCCCGGCGGCAGTGCTGGAAACACCATATATTTT.

The rearrangement uses TRBV5-1 and TRBJ2-5; D might be TRBD2 (7 bases). The CDR3 runs to 13 residues. Trimming cost V 2 bases and J 4 bases, with 9 bases left between them. Germline-derived CDR1 and CDR2 are SGHRS and YFSETQ. The CDR3 DNA is TGCGCCAGCAGCTTCGCGGGGGCAGAGACCCAGTACTTC. The encoded protein is CASSFAGAETQYF.

The CDR3 bases are TGCAGCGTTGGTAAGGGGATGAACACTGAAGCTTTCTTT. It yields the protein CSVGKGMNTEAFF. The chain combines TRBV29-1 with TRBJ1-1; tentative D call: TRBD1 (5 bases). V lost 4 bases and J lost 0, with 9 bases in between. Germline CDR1 SQVTM, CDR2 ANQGSEA. The CDR3 runs 13 residues.

The rearrangement joins TRBV5-1 to TRBJ1-5; 7 bases align to TRBD1. Germline CDR1 is SGHRS and CDR2 is YFSETQ. The CDR3 has 14 residues. V lost 3 bases and J lost 3; bases outside the gene matches: 3. The chain's CDR3 is CASSWGTVNQPQHF. CDR3 nucleotides: TGCGCCAGCAGCTGGGGGACAGTCAATCAGCCCCAGCATTTT.

This sequence joins TRBV13 and TRBJ1-2; perhaps TRBD1 as D (5 bases). This CDR3 spans 12 amino acids. The V gene's germline CDR1 is PRHDT and CDR2 FYEKMQ (reference sequence). Between the trimmed V and J ends, which lost 8 bases and 8 bases, there was a span of 15 bases. The CDR3 sequence is CASEDRLLGYTF. CDR3 nucleotides: TGTGCCAGCGAAGACAGACTCCTAGGCTACACCTTC.

The J gene is TRBJ1-3, the V gene TRBV3-1 (or the pseudogene TRBV3-2); a weak D match, TRBD1 (5 bases). Trimming shortened V by 4 bases and J by 0 bases, and 22 bases separated the two germline ends. In germline, CDR1 is LGHDT, CDR2 YNNKEL (reference sequence). The CDR3 is 19 residues long. Here the CDR3 DNA reads TGTGCCAGCAGCCCAATGGACCCGACAGACAACTCCTCTGGAAACACCATATATTTT. It yields the protein CASSPMDPTDNSSGNTIYF.

This chain joins TRBV7-9 and TRBJ1-6; maybe TRBD1 (6 bases). Germline V gene data show CDR1 as SEHNR and CDR2 as FQNEAQ (reference sequence). The length of the CDR3 is 15 residues. V lost 5 bases and J lost 9, with 17 bases in between. This chain's CDR3 is CASSHNVGGPSPLHF. The CDR3 nucleotides read TGTGCCAGCAGCCATAACGTGGGGGGGCCTTCACCCCTCCACTTT.

V gene TRBV20-1 combines with J gene TRBJ2-3, with TRBD1 as a possible D gene (5 bases). The CDR3 spans 15 residues. CDR1 DFQATT and CDR2 SNEGSKA come from the germline V gene (reference sequence). V lost 3 bases and J lost 5, with 18 bases in between. The chain's CDR3 is CSASSLARVRDTQYF. DNA for the CDR3: TGCAGTGCTAGTTCCTTGGCCAGGGTGAGAGATACGCAGTATTTT.

The chain has TRBV7-9 and TRBJ1-2, with D tentatively TRBD1 (6 bases). Trimming stripped 5 bases from V and 6 bases from J, with 22 bases between. This CDR3 region has 16 residues. Looked up from germline, CDR1 is SEHNR and CDR2 is FQNEAQ (reference sequence). This CDR3 reads CASSPWGRGFGNGYTF. The DNA for the CDR3 is TGTGCCAGCAGCCCTTGGGGCAGGGGATTTGGAAATGGCTACACCTTC. The whole variable domain, remainder taken from reference TRBV7-9 and TRBJ1-2, is DTGVSQNPRHKITKRGQNVTFRCDPISEHNRLYWYRQTLGQGPEFLTYFQNEAQLEKSRLLSDRFSAERPKGSFSTLEIQRTEQGDSAMYLCASSPWGRGFGNGYTFGSGTRLTVV.

The V gene is TRBV12-3 or TRBV12-4, the J gene TRBJ1-2, with TRBD1 matching 7 bases. The V gene end was trimmed by 6 bases and the J gene end by 3 bases; junction bases not matched to a gene: 4. The CDR3 extends over 13 amino acids. CDR3 residues: CASRGTGDYGYTF. The CDR3, as DNA: TGTGCCAGCAGGGGAACAGGGGACTATGGCTACACCTTC.

This chain links TRBV19 with TRBJ1-5; no definite D call. Trimming cost V 1 base and J 1 base, with 14 bases left between them. Germline CDR1 reads LNHDA; CDR2 reads SQIVND (reference sequence). The CDR3 loop spans 17 amino acids. The CDR3 here is CASSIARGIGSNQPQHF. The CDR3 coding sequence is TGTGCCAGTAGTATAGCCCGGGGAATAGGGAGCAATCAGCCCCAGCATTTT. Looking up the rest from reference TRBV19 and TRBJ1-5 gives the full variable domain: DGGITQSPKYLFRKEGQNVTLSCEQNLNHDAMYWYRQDPGQGLRLIYYSQIVNDFQKGDIAEGYSVSREKKESFPLTVTSAQKNPTAFYLCASSIARGIGSNQPQHFGDGTRLSIL.

The V gene is TRBV12-5, the J gene TRBJ1-3, with a possible D match to TRBD1 (5 bases). Trimming cost V 3 bases and J 4 bases, with 16 bases left between them. Germline CDR1 is LGHNT and CDR2 is FRNRAP. The CDR3 spans 16 residues. The DNA for the CDR3 is TGTGCTAGTGGTTTTCCCTCTGCGGGACCAGGAAACACCATATATTTT. This encodes CASGFPSAGPGNTIYF.

The V gene is TRBV19, the J gene TRBJ2-7, with D perhaps TRBD2 (5 bases). The V gene lost 4 bases and the J gene lost 6 bases, with 19 bases spanning the gap. The CDR3 is 15 amino acids. Germline lookup yields CDR1 LNHDA and CDR2 SQIVND (reference sequence). The CDR3 protein is CASSTRTPSGCEQYF. CDR3 nucleotide sequence: TGTGCCAGTAGTACCCGGACTCCCTCGGGGTGCGAGCAGTACTTC.

This clone was detected only a few times. V gene TRBV27 combines with J gene TRBJ2-3; a possible D gene is TRBD2 (7 bases). V shed 2 bases and J shed 3 bases, with 12 bases lying between them. The germline V gene has CDR1 MNHEY and CDR2 SMNVEV (reference sequence). The length of the CDR3 is 15 residues. The CDR3 loop reads CASSLGGAGTDTQYF. The CDR3, as DNA: TGTGCCAGCAGTTTAGGGGGGGCTGGTACAGATACGCAGTATTTT.